This record covers a single T cell receptor (beta chain). Its matching antigen is unknown. Assay execution took place at the deep level. Sequencing used immunoSEQ multiplex PCR; TCRdb keeps in-frame clones, though not all of them. The sample shows about 510,000 clones, approximately 85% of them seen only once. These data are taken from a study of shared clonotypes between healthy human individuals. Study outcomes and limitations: Only blood was sampled, and tissue TCR repertoires likely differ from blood ones.

Trimming shortened V by 0 bases and J by 2 bases, and 4 bases separated the two germline ends. The CDR3 is made up of 13 amino acids. Germline V gene lookup returns CDR1 SGDLS and CDR2 YYNGEE. The receptor's source is a woman in her thirties or forties in good health. Some clones in this sample may be carry-over from other donors' samples. The sample comprised PBMCs. The gene calls are TRBV9 and TRBJ2-3, with unresolved D. This CDR3 reads CASSVANTDTQYF. CDR3 nucleotides: TGTGCCAGCAGCGTAGCGAACACAGATACGCAGTATTTT.